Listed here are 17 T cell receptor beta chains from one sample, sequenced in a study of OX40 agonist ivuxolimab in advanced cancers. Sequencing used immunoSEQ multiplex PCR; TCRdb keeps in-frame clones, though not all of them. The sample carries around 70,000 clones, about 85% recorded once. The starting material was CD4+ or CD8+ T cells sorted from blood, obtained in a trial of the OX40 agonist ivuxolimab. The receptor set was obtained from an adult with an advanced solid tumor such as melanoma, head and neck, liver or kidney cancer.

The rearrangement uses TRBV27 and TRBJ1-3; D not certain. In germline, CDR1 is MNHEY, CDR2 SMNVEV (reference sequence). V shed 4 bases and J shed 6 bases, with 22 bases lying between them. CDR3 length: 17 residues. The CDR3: CASSSPKSDVRVNTIYF. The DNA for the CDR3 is TGTGCCAGCAGTTCCCCCAAGTCAGACGTACGGGTAAACACCATATATTTT.

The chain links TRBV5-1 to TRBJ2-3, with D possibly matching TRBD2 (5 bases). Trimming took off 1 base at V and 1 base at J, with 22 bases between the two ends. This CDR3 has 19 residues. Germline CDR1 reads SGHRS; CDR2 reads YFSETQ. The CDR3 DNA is TGCGCCAGCAGCTTGACCCCGAGTGGGCGGGCGGTTGGCACAGATACGCAGTATTTT. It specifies CASSLTPSGRAVGTDTQYF.

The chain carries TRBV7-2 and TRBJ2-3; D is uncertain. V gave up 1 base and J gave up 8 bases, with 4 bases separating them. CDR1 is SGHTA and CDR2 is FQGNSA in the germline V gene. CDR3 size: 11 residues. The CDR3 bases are TGTGCCAGCAGCTTAGGTGGTACGCAGTATTTT. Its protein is CASSLGGTQYF.

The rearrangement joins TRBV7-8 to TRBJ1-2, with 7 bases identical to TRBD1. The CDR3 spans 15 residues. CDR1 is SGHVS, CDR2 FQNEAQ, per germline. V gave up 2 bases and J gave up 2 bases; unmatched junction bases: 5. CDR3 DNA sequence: TGTGCCAGCAGCTTAAGACAGGGCGGAAACTATGGCTACACCTTC. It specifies CASSLRQGGNYGYTF.

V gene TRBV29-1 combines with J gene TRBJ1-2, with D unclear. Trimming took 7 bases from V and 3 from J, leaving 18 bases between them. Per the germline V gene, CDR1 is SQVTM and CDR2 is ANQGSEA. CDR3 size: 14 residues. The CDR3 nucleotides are TGCAGCGCGGTCGGGCGCTCCGGGGACTATGGCTACACCTTC. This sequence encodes CSAVGRSGDYGYTF.

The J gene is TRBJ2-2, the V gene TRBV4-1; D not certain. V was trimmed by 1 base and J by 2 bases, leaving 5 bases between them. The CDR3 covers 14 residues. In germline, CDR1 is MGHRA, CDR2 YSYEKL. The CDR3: CASSQGTNTGELFF. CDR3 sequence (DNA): TGCGCCAGCAGCCAAGGTACCAACACCGGGGAGCTGTTTTTT.

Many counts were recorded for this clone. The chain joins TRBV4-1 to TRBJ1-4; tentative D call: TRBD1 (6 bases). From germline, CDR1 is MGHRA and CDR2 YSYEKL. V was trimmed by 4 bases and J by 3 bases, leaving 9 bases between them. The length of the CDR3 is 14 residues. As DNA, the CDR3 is TGCGCCAGCAGCCGACAGGCGTCTAATGAAAAACTGTTTTTT. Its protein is CASSRQASNEKLFF.

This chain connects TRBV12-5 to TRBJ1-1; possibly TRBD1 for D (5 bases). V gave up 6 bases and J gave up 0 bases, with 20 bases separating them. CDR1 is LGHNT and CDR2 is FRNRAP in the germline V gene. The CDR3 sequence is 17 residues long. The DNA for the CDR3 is TGTGCTAGTGGAGACCCTCCGGGACTGCCCATGAACACTGAAGCTTTCTTT. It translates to CASGDPPGLPMNTEAFF.

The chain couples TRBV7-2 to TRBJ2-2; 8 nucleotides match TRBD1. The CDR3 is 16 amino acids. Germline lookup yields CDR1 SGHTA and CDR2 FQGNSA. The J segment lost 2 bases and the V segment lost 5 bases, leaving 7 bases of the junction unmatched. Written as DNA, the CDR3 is TGTGCCAGCAGCCCCAGGGGGCCATCTAACACCGGGGAGCTGTTTTTT. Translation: CASSPRGPSNTGELFF.

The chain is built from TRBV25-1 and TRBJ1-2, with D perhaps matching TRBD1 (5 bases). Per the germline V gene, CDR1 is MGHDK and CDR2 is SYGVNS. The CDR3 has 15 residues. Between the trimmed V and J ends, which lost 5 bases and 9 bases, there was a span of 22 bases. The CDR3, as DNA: TGTGCCAGCAGTCCCCCAGGGAACTATGAAGGTAGCTACACCTTC. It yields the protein CASSPPGNYEGSYTF.

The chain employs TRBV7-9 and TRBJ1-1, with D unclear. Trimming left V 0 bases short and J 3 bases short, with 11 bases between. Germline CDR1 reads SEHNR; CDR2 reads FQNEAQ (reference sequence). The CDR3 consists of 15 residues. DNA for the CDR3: TGTGCCAGCAGCTTAGCCCGGGGTTCGGACACTGAAGCTTTCTTT. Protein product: CASSLARGSDTEAFF.

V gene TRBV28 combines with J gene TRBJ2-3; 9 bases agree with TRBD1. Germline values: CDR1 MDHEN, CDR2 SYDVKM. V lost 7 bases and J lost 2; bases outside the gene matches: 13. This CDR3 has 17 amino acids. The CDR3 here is CASTPQLGQGSTDTQYF. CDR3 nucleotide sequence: TGTGCCAGCACCCCGCAACTAGGACAGGGGTCCACAGATACGCAGTATTTT.

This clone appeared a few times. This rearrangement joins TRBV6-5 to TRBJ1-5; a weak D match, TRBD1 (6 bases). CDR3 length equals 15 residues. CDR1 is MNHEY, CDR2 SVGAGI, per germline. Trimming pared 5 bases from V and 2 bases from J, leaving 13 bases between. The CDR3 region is CASSLDRNGNQPQHF. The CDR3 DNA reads TGTGCCAGCAGTCTCGACAGGAATGGCAATCAGCCCCAGCATTTT.

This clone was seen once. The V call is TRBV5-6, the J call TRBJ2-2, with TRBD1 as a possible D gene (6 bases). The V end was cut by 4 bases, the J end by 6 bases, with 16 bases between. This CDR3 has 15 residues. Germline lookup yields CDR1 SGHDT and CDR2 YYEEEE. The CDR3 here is CASSPIQGTAGELFF. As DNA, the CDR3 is TGTGCCAGCAGCCCCATACAGGGAACGGCCGGGGAGCTGTTTTTT.

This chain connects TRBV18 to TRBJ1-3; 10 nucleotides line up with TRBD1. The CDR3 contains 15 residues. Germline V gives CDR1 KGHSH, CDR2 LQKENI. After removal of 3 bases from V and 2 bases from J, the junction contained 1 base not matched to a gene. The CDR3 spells CASSPDRGPGNTIYF. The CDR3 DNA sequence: TGTGCCAGCTCACCCGACAGGGGGCCTGGAAACACCATATATTTT.

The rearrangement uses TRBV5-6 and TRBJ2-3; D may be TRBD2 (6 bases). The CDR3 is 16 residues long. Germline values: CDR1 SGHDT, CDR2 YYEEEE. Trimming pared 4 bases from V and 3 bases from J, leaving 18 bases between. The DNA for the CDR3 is TGTGCCAGCAGCCCGTTCAGCGGGCAGCTGACAGATACGCAGTATTTT. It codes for CASSPFSGQLTDTQYF.

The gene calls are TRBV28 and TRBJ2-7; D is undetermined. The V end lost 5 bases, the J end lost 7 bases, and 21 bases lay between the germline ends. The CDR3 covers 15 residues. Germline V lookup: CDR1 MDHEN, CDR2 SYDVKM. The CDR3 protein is CASSLRATAQAEQYF. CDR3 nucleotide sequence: TGTGCCAGCAGTCTCCGGGCCACAGCCCAGGCGGAGCAGTACTTC.